The 10 T cell receptor beta chains below were found in one sample sequenced in a study of blood T cell repertoires in COVID-19. Some clones are missing from TCRdb's copy, which holds only in-frame ones; the method was immunoSEQ multiplex PCR. Among under 250,000 clones listed, around 90% were seen once. The sequencing sample was made of peripheral blood. These receptors were collected from a young man with COVID-19, enrolled during active disease.

The J gene is TRBJ1-1, the V gene TRBV9, with D possibly being TRBD1 (6 bases). The CDR3 spans 13 residues. The germline gives CDR1 SGDLS, CDR2 YYNGEE. Trimming removed 4 bases from V and 9 bases from J, with 16 bases in between. The CDR3 protein is CASSPGWGGQAFF. CDR3 nucleotide sequence: TGTGCCAGCAGCCCCGGATGGGGGGGGCAAGCTTTCTTT.

The rearrangement links TRBV7-3 to TRBJ2-3; TRBD2 matches at 8 bases. Per germline, CDR1 SGHTA and CDR2 FQGTGA. CDR3 length equals 14 residues. Trimming removed 5 bases from V and 4 bases from J; junction bases left unmatched: 5. DNA for the CDR3: TGTGCCAGCAGCCTCGGACTAGCAGCAGATACGCAGTATTTT. Translation: CASSLGLAADTQYF. Drawing the rest from reference TRBV7-3 and TRBJ2-3, the complete variable domain is GAGVSQTPSNKVTEKGKYVELRCDPISGHTALYWYRQSLGQGPEFLIYFQGTGAADDSGLPNDRFFAVRPEGSVSTLKIQRTERGDSAVYLCASSLGLAADTQYFGPGTRLTVL.

This rearrangement joins TRBV7-9 to TRBJ2-7, with 8 bases aligning to TRBD1. This CDR3 contains 14 residues. V lost 2 bases to trimming and J lost 7 bases; unmatched junction nucleotides: 7. CDR1 and CDR2 (germline): SEHNR, FQNEAQ (reference sequence). CDR3 sequence reads: CASSLTGQGGEQYF. The CDR3, as DNA: TGTGCCAGCAGCTTAACCGGACAGGGAGGTGAGCAGTACTTC.

This clone has only one observation. The CDR3 loop reads CSASGGAYNSPLHF. For the CDR3, the DNA is TGCAGTGCTAGTGGGGGGGCCTATAATTCACCCCTCCACTTT. The rearrangement joins TRBV20-1 to TRBJ1-6; the D gene is possibly TRBD1 (5 bases). The CDR3 sequence is 14 residues long. The germline gives CDR1 DFQATT, CDR2 SNEGSKA (reference sequence). Trimming left V 3 bases short and J 2 bases short, with 8 bases between.

V and J are TRBV5-1 and TRBJ2-2; D perhaps matches TRBD2 (5 bases). V lost 0 bases to trimming and J lost 0 bases, with 15 bases between them. The CDR3 spans 18 residues. The germline gives CDR1 SGHRS, CDR2 YFSETQ. The CDR3 reads CASSLARSQRPNTGELFF. In DNA form, the CDR3 reads TGCGCCAGCAGCTTGGCAAGAAGCCAGCGGCCGAACACCGGGGAGCTGTTTTTT.

The J gene is TRBJ2-2, the V gene TRBV5-1; no definite D call. The ends were cut back, 4 bases at V and 5 bases at J, with 18 bases in the middle. The CDR3 totals 16 residues. Germline loops: CDR1 SGHRS, CDR2 YFSETQ. This chain's CDR3 is CASSHTLGARTGELFF. DNA for the CDR3: TGCGCCAGCAGCCACACTCTAGGTGCTAGAACCGGGGAGCTGTTTTTT. The variable domain in full, with the rest retrieved from reference TRBV5-1 and TRBJ2-2, is KAGVTQTPRYLIKTRGQQVTLSCSPISGHRSVSWYQQTPGQGLQFLFEYFSETQRNKGNFPGRFSGRQFSNSRSEMNVSTLELGDSALYLCASSHTLGARTGELFFGEGSRLTVL.

The genes are TRBV6-6 and TRBJ1-2; the D gene is possibly TRBD1 (5 bases). V dropped 5 bases and J dropped 6 bases, with 10 bases sitting between them. Germline CDR1 MNHNY, CDR2 SVGAGI (reference sequence). The CDR3 contains 12 residues. For the CDR3, the DNA is TGTGCCAGCAGTACGGACAACCATGGCTACACCTTC. It specifies CASSTDNHGYTF.

The CDR3 protein is CATSGPGTGINEQFF. CDR3 in DNA: TGTGCCACCAGTGGTCCCGGGACAGGGATCAATGAGCAGTTCTTC. The V call is TRBV24-1, the J call TRBJ2-1, with 9 bases matching TRBD1. In germline, CDR1 is KGHDR, CDR2 SFDVKD. The CDR3 consists of 15 residues. V dropped 5 bases and J dropped 6; count of bases not matched to a gene: 7.

The chain has TRBV5-5 and TRBJ2-2; no definite D call. CDR3 size: 13 residues. In germline, CDR1 is SGHKS, CDR2 YYEKEE (reference sequence). V lost 0 bases to trimming and J lost 2 bases, with 2 bases between them. CDR3 DNA: TGTGCCAGCAGCTTGGTAAACACCGGGGAGCTGTTTTTT. Its translation is CASSLVNTGELFF.

This chain uses TRBV28 with TRBJ2-2; 9 bases are a match to TRBD1. J was trimmed by 5 bases and V by 5 bases; bases with no gene match: 21. The CDR3 totals 20 residues. Per germline, CDR1 MDHEN and CDR2 SYDVKM. CDR3 protein: CASSEVRDRALGIGTGELFF. For the CDR3, the DNA is TGTGCCAGCAGTGAGGTTCGGGACAGGGCGTTAGGGATTGGTACCGGGGAGCTGTTTTTT. Full variable domain (remainder filled in from reference TRBV28 and TRBJ2-2): DVKVTQSSRYLVKRTGEKVFLECVQDMDHENMFWYRQDPGLGLRLIYFSYDVKMKEKGDIPEGYSVSREKKERFSLILESASTNQTSMYLCASSEVRDRALGIGTGELFFGEGSRLTVL.